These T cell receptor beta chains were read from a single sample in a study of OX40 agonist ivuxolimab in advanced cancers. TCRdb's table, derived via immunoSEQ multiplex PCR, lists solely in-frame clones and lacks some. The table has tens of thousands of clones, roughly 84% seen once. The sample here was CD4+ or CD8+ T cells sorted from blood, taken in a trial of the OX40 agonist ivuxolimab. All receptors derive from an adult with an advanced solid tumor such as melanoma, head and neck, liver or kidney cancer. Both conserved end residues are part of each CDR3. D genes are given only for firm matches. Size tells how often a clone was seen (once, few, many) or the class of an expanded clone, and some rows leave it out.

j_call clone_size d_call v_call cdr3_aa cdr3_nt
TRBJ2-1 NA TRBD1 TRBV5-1 CASDPGTGGNNEQFF TGCGCCAGCGACCCTGGGACAGGGGGGAACAATGAGCAGTTCTTC
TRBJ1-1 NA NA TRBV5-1 CASRANTEAFF TGCGCCAGCAGGGCGAACACTGAAGCTTTCTTT
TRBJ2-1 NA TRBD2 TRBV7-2 CASSPGLAGTYNEQFF TGTGCCAGCAGCCCCGGACTAGCGGGGACCTACAATGAGCAGTTCTTC
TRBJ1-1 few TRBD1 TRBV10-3 CAIRPQGGTEAFF TGTGCCATCAGGCCCCAGGGGGGCACTGAAGCTTTCTTT
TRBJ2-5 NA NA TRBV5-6 CASSSDFETQYF TGTGCCAGCAGCTCCGACTTTGAGACCCAGTACTTC
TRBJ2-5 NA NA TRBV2 CASSRSGQETQYF TGTGCCAGCAGTAGGTCCGGCCAAGAGACCCAGTACTTC
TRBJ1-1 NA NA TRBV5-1 CASSLEEASTEAFF TGCGCCAGCAGCTTGGAGGAGGCATCCACTGAAGCTTTCTTT
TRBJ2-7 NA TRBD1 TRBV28 CASRDRGPSLSYEQYF TGTGCCAGCAGAGACAGGGGGCCTTCCCTCTCCTACGAGCAGTACTTC
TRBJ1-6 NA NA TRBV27 CASSSKPPRITYNSPLHF TGTGCCAGCAGTTCCAAACCCCCTAGGATTACCTATAATTCACCCCTCCACTTT
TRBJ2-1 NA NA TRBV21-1 CASSKAEAGGPSVNEQFF TGTGCCAGCAGCAAAGCTGAAGCGGGAGGGCCATCTGTAAATGAGCAGTTCTTC
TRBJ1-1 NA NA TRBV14 CASSQMRSTGNTEAFF TGTGCCAGCAGCCAGATGAGATCGACAGGGAACACTGAAGCTTTCTTT
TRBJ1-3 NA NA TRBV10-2 CASKGNSGNTIYF TGCGCCAGCAAAGGGAATTCTGGAAACACCATATATTTT
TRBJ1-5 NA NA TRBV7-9 CASSLGGGNQPQHF TGTGCCAGCAGCTTGGGAGGGGGCAATCAGCCCCAGCATTTT
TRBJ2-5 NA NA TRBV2 CASSLYETQYF TGTGCCAGCAGTCTGTACGAGACCCAGTACTTC
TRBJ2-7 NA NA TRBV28 CASSLFPASYEQYF TGTGCCAGCAGTTTATTTCCGGCATCCTACGAGCAGTACTTC
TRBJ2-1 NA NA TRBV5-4 CASSAGWGYNEQFF TGTGCCAGCAGCGCGGGTTGGGGTTACAATGAGCAGTTCTTC
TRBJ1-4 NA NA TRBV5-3 CARSSPETVVNEKLFF TGTGCCAGAAGCTCTCCCGAGACAGTGGTTAATGAAAAACTGTTTTTT
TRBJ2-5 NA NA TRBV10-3 CAISESSRGLGETQYF TGTGCCATCAGTGAGTCGTCGAGAGGCCTAGGGGAGACCCAGTACTTC
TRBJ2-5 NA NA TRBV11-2 CASSRRGVETQYF TGTGCCAGCAGCCGACGTGGGGTGGAGACCCAGTACTTC
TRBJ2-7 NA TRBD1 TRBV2 CASSRDSAYEQYF TGTGCCAGCAGCCGGGACAGCGCCTACGAGCAGTACTTC
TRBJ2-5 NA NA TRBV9 CASSVGKTQYF TGTGCCAGCAGCGTAGGGAAGACCCAGTACTTC
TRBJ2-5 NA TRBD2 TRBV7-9 CASSFLAGGPPNNQETQYF TGTGCCAGCAGCTTCTTAGCGGGAGGCCCACCGAATAACCAAGAGACCCAGTACTTC
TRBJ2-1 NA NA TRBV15 CATSGGMTLYNEQFF TGTGCCACCAGCGGCGGTATGACACTCTACAATGAGCAGTTCTTC
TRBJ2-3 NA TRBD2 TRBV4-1 CASSQEAGTTDTQYF TGCGCCAGCAGCCAAGAAGCGGGGACGACAGATACGCAGTATTTT